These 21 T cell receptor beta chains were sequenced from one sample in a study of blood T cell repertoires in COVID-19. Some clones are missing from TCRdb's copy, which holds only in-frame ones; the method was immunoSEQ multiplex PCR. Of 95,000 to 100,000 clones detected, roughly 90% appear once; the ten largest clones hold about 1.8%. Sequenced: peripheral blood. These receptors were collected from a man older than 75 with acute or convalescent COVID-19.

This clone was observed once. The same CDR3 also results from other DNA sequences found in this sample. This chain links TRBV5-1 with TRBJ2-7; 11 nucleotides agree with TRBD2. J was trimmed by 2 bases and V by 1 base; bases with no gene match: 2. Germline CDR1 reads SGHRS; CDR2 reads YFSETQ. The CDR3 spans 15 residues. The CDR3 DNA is TGCGCCAGCAGCTTGACTAGCGGGAGCACCTACGAGCAGTACTTC. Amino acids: CASSLTSGSTYEQYF.

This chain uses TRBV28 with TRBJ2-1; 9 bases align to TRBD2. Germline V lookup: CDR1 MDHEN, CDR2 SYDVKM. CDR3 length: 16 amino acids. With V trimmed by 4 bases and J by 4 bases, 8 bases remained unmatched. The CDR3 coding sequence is TGTGCCAGCAGTTCACTTAGCGGGAGTCAGTACAATGAGCAGTTCTTC. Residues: CASSSLSGSQYNEQFF.

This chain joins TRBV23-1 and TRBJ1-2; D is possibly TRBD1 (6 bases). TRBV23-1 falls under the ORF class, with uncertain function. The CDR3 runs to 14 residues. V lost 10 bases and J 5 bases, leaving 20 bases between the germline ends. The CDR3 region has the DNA TGCGCCACGACACAGGGCTACCTCTGGTATGGCTACACCTTC. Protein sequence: CATTQGYLWYGYTF.

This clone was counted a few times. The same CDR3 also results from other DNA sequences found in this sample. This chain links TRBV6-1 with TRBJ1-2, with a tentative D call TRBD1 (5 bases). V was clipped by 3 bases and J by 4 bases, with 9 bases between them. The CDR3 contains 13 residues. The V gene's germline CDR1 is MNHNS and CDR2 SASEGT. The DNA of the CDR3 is TGTGCCAGCAGTGAGGGGGGGTCCTATGGCTACACCTTC. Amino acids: CASSEGGSYGYTF.

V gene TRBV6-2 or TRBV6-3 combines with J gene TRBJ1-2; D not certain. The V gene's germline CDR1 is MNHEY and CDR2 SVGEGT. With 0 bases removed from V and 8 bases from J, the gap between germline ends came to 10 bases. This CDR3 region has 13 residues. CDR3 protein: CASSYSEGNGYTF. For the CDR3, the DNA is TGTGCCAGCAGTTACTCCGAGGGAAACGGCTACACCTTC.

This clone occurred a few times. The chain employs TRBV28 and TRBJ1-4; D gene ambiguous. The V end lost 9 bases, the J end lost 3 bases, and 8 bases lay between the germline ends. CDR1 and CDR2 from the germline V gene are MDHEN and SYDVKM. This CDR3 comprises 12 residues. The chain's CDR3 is CASSLPNEKLFF. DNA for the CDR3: TGTGCCAGTAGTCTACCTAATGAAAAACTGTTTTTT. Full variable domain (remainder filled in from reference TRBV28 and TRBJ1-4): DVKVTQSSRYLVKRTGEKVFLECVQDMDHENMFWYRQDPGLGLRLIYFSYDVKMKEKGDIPEGYSVSREKKERFSLILESASTNQTSMYLCASSLPNEKLFFGSGTQLSVL.

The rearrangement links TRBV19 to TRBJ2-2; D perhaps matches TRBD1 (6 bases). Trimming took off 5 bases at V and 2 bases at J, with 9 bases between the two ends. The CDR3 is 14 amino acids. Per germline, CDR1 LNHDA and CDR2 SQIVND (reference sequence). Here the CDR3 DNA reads TGTGCCAGTAGTCCGACAGGTAACACCGGGGAGCTGTTTTTT. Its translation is CASSPTGNTGELFF. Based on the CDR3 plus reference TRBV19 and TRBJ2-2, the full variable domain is DGGITQSPKYLFRKEGQNVTLSCEQNLNHDAMYWYRQDPGQGLRLIYYSQIVNDFQKGDIAEGYSVSREKKESFPLTVTSAQKNPTAFYLCASSPTGNTGELFFGEGSRLTVL.

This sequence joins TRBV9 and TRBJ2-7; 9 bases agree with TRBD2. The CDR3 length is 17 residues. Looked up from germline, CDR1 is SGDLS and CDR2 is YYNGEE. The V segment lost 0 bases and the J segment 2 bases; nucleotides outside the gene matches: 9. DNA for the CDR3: TGTGCCAGCAGCGTAGGCCCAGCGGGAGGAATCACCTACGAGCAGTACTTC. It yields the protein CASSVGPAGGITYEQYF.

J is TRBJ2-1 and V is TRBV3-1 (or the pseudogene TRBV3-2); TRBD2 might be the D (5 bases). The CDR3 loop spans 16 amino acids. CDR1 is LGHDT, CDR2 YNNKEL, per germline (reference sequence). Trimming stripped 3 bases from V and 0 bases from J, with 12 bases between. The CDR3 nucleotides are TGTGCCAGCAGCCATGCTGACTATAGCTCCTACAATGAGCAGTTCTTC. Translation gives CASSHADYSSYNEQFF.

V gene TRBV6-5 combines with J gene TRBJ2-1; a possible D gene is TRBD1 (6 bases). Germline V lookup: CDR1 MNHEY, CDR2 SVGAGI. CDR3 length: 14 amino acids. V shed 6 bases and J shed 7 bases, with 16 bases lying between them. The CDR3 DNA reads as TGTGCCAGCAGCGCTCGACAGGTTAAAAATGAGCAGTTCTTC. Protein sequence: CASSARQVKNEQFF.

This CDR3 reads CASSLRQDDGYTF. CDR3 in DNA: TGTGCCAGCAGTTTAAGACAGGACGATGGCTACACCTTC. V is TRBV12-3 or TRBV12-4 and J is TRBJ1-2; tentative D call: TRBD1 (6 bases). The CDR3 is 13 amino acids. The V end was cut by 2 bases, the J end by 6 bases, with 10 bases between.

The CDR3 DNA reads TGTGCCAGCAGCCAAGATGCCACAGGGTCCTACGAGCAGTACTTC. Its protein product is CASSQDATGSYEQYF. The chain employs TRBV3-1 (or the pseudogene TRBV3-2) and TRBJ2-7; possible D gene TRBD1, 6 bases. The CDR3 runs to 15 residues. The V gene's germline CDR1 is LGHDT and CDR2 YNNKEL (reference sequence). Trimming pared 0 bases from V and 1 base from J, leaving 10 bases between.

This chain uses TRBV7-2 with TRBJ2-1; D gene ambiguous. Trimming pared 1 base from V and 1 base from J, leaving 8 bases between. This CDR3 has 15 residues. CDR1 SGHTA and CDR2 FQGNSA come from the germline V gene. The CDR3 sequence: CASSLEYTSYNEQFF. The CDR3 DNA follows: TGTGCCAGCAGCTTAGAGTACACGTCCTACAATGAGCAGTTCTTC.

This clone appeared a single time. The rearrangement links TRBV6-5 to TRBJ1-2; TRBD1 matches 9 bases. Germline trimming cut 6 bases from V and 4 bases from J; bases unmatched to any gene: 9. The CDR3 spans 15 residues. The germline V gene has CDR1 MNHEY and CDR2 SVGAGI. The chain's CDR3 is CASSKTGGGSYGYTF. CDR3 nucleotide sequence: TGTGCCAGCAGCAAAACAGGGGGCGGGAGCTATGGCTACACCTTC.

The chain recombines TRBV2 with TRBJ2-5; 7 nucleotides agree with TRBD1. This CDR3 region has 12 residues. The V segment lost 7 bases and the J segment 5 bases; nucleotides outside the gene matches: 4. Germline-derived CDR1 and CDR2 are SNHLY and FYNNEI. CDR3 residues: CASTRGRETQYF. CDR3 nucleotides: TGTGCCAGCACTAGGGGGCGCGAGACCCAGTACTTC.

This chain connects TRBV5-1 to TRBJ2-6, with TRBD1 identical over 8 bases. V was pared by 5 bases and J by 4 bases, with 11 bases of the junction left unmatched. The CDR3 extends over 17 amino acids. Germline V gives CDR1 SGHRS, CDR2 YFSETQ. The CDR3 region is CASSTTGAVLGANVLTF. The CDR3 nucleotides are TGCGCCAGCAGTACGACAGGGGCTGTGTTAGGGGCCAACGTCCTGACTTTC.

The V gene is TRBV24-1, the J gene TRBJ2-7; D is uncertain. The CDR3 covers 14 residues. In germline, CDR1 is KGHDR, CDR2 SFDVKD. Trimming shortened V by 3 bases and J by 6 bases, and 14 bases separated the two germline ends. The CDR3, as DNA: TGTGCCACCAGTGATCCGCGTGAGTCCGTCGAGCAGTACTTC. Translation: CATSDPRESVEQYF.

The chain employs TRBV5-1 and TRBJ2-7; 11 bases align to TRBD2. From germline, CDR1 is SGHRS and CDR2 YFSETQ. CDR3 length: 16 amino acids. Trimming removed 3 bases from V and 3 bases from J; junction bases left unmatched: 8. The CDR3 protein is CASSSGTSGADYEQYF. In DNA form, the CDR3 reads TGCGCCAGCAGCTCCGGGACTAGCGGTGCGGACTACGAGCAGTACTTC.

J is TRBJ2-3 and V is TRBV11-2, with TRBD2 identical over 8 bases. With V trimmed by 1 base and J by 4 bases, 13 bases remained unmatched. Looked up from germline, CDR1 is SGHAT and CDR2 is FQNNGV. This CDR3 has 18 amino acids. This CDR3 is CASSLVSGAGGLADTQYF. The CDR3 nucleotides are TGTGCCAGCAGCTTAGTGTCGGGGGCGGGAGGATTAGCAGATACGCAGTATTTT.

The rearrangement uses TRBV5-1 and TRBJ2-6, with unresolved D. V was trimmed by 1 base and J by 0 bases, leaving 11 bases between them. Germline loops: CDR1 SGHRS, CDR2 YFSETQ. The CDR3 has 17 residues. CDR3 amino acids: CASSLLAGNSGANVLTF. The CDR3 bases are TGCGCCAGCAGCTTGTTGGCAGGTAACTCTGGGGCCAACGTCCTGACTTTC.

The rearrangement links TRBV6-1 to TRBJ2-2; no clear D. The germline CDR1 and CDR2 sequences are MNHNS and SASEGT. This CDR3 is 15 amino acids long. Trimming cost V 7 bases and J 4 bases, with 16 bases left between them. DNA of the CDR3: TGTGCCAGCATCCTATCGGCGGTTGCCACCGGGGAGCTGTTTTTT. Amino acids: CASILSAVATGELFF.